The clone carrying this T cell receptor beta chain was observed a few times. Its antigen is undetermined. Preparation of the TCRbeta library involved a method that used unique molecular identifiers. TCRdb analysed the PCR reads with MiXCR anew, one entry per CDR3 protein. The data hold approximately 630,000 distinct CDR3 sequences, with about an eighth observed a single time. Trimming left V 5 bases short and J 7 bases short, with 11 bases between. This CDR3 contains 12 residues. The germline V gene encodes CDR1 DFQATT and CDR2 SNEGSKA (reference sequence). These data are taken from a study of T-cell reconstitution after alpha-beta-depleted transplantation in children. Findings and limits, study-wide: Most T-cell counts and diversity one year after the transplant came from T cells that were newly produced.

This material consisted of PBMCs, taken before TCRalphabeta/CD19-depleted stem cell transplant. The receptor was derived from a girl aged 2-9 years with congenital amegakaryocytic thrombocytopenia, due to receive a stem cell transplant. This chain connects TRBV20-1 to TRBJ2-2; tentative D call: TRBD2 (5 bases). For the CDR3, the DNA is TGCAGTGCTTGGGAGCCTGACGGGGAGCTGTTTTTT. As protein: CSAWEPDGELFF.